These T cell receptor beta chains were read from a single sample in a study of blood T cell repertoires in COVID-19. Profiled with immunoSEQ multiplex PCR; TCRdb holds only in-frame clones, not every one. This sample yields about 210,000 clones, of which just over 90% are seen a single time; approximately 1.2% belongs to the top ten. Sequenced sample: peripheral blood. The receptors derive from a man in his thirties or forties with acute or convalescent COVID-19. CDR3s include the opening cysteine and the closing phenylalanine or tryptophan. The D gene is left open where the match is weak. Not all rows give a size; the values are once, few, many and, for expanded clones, a class.

D gene: .; V gene: TRBV28; clone size: .; J gene: TRBJ2-1; CDR3 DNA: TGTGCCAGCAGTTTACCGGCTAGCAATCTTAATGAGCAGTTCTTC; CDR3 protein: CASSLPASNLNEQFF
D gene: .; V gene: TRBV28; clone size: .; J gene: TRBJ1-2; CDR3 DNA: TGTGCCAGCAGCCTCCTTTGGGGAGACTATGGCTACACCTTC; CDR3 protein: CASSLLWGDYGYTF
D gene: .; V gene: TRBV20-1; clone size: once; J gene: TRBJ1-1; CDR3 DNA: TGCACTCCGGACAGCAACACTGAAGCTTTCTTT; CDR3 protein: CTPDSNTEAFF
D gene: .; V gene: TRBV5-1; clone size: few; J gene: TRBJ1-2; CDR3 DNA: TGCGCCAGCAGCTTGGGCCAGAACTATGGCTACACCTTC; CDR3 protein: CASSLGQNYGYTF
D gene: TRBD1; V gene: TRBV18; clone size: .; J gene: TRBJ2-7; CDR3 DNA: TGTGCCAGCTCAAGCCTCCGGTTGGACAGGGAATCCTACGAGCAGTACTTC; CDR3 protein: CASSSLRLDRESYEQYF
D gene: .; V gene: TRBV29-1; clone size: few; J gene: TRBJ1-1; CDR3 DNA: TGCAGCGCTCGACCAGGGCCGAACACTGAAGCTTTCTTT; CDR3 protein: CSARPGPNTEAFF
D gene: TRBD1; V gene: TRBV19; clone size: .; J gene: TRBJ2-7; CDR3 DNA: TGTGCCACCCGGGACAGGGGGCTTCCGCAGTACTTC; CDR3 protein: CATRDRGLPQYF
D gene: TRBD2; V gene: TRBV4-1; clone size: .; J gene: TRBJ2-1; CDR3 DNA: TGCGCCAGCAGCCAACCCGCGGGAGCTAGGAATGAGCAGTTCTTC; CDR3 protein: CASSQPAGARNEQFF
D gene: .; V gene: TRBV5-4; clone size: .; J gene: TRBJ2-3; CDR3 DNA: TGTGCCAGCAGCTTGGTACAAGATACGCAGTATTTT; CDR3 protein: CASSLVQDTQYF
D gene: .; V gene: TRBV19; clone size: few; J gene: TRBJ1-3; CDR3 DNA: TGTGCCAGTAGTCGGTGGGCGCGAGGAAACACCATATATTTT; CDR3 protein: CASSRWARGNTIYF
D gene: .; V gene: TRBV11-3; clone size: .; J gene: TRBJ2-1; CDR3 DNA: TGTGCCAGCAGCCTCACACGGGGGACCTACAATGAGCAGTTCTTC; CDR3 protein: CASSLTRGTYNEQFF
D gene: .; V gene: TRBV12-3/TRBV12-4; clone size: .; J gene: TRBJ2-1; CDR3 DNA: TGTGCCAGCAGTTTATCCAACTACAATGAGCAGTTCTTC; CDR3 protein: CASSLSNYNEQFF
D gene: .; V gene: TRBV7-9; clone size: .; J gene: TRBJ1-1; CDR3 DNA: TGTGCCAGCAGCTTAGAAATGCGGAACACTGAAGCTTTCTTT; CDR3 protein: CASSLEMRNTEAFF
D gene: .; V gene: TRBV5-5; clone size: .; J gene: TRBJ2-7; CDR3 DNA: TGTGCCAGCAGTGGGTTAGGGGCCTACGAGCAGTACTTC; CDR3 protein: CASSGLGAYEQYF
D gene: .; V gene: TRBV7-2; clone size: .; J gene: TRBJ2-3; CDR3 DNA: TGTGCCAGCAGCTTAAACGGGAATCAAGGAGATACGCAGTATTTT; CDR3 protein: CASSLNGNQGDTQYF
D gene: TRBD2; V gene: TRBV6-2/TRBV6-3; clone size: .; J gene: TRBJ2-5; CDR3 DNA: TGTGCCAGCAGTTACAGGGCGGGGGAGACTTCAGAGACCCAGTACTTC; CDR3 protein: CASSYRAGETSETQYF
D gene: .; V gene: TRBV6-6; clone size: .; J gene: TRBJ1-5; CDR3 DNA: TGTGCCAGCAGCCGACAGGAAAATAATCAGCCCCAGCATTTT; CDR3 protein: CASSRQENNQPQHF
D gene: .; V gene: TRBV6-5; clone size: .; J gene: TRBJ1-2; CDR3 DNA: TGTGCCAGCAGTCCACAGGGAGATGGCTACACCTTC; CDR3 protein: CASSPQGDGYTF
D gene: TRBD1; V gene: TRBV6-2/TRBV6-3; clone size: once; J gene: TRBJ2-5; CDR3 DNA: TGTGCCAGCAGTCGACCGGACAGGGGGAAAGAGACCCAGTACTTC; CDR3 protein: CASSRPDRGKETQYF
D gene: .; V gene: TRBV30; clone size: .; J gene: TRBJ1-1; CDR3 DNA: TGTGCCTGGAGTCTGTCAGGCAACACTGAAGCTTTCTTT; CDR3 protein: CAWSLSGNTEAFF
D gene: .; V gene: TRBV30; clone size: .; J gene: TRBJ1-4; CDR3 DNA: TGTGCCTGGAGTGTACAGGGCGAAAAACTGTTTTTT; CDR3 protein: CAWSVQGEKLFF
D gene: TRBD1; V gene: TRBV27; clone size: .; J gene: TRBJ1-6; CDR3 DNA: TGTGCCAGCAGTTTATACAGGGGTAATTCACCCCTCCACTTT; CDR3 protein: CASSLYRGNSPLHF
D gene: .; V gene: TRBV28; clone size: .; J gene: TRBJ1-2; CDR3 DNA: TGTGCCAGCAGTTTTTCTGGAGACTATGGCTACACCTTC; CDR3 protein: CASSFSGDYGYTF
D gene: TRBD1; V gene: TRBV20-1; clone size: .; J gene: TRBJ1-2; CDR3 DNA: TGCAGTGCTAGTGGAAGGGCAGGGGGGAGCTATGGCTACACCTTC; CDR3 protein: CSASGRAGGSYGYTF
D gene: .; V gene: TRBV24-1; clone size: .; J gene: TRBJ1-4; CDR3 DNA: TGTGCCACCAGTGATTCTGCAGGGATCGATGAAAAACTGTTTTTT; CDR3 protein: CATSDSAGIDEKLFF
D gene: .; V gene: TRBV5-1; clone size: once; J gene: TRBJ1-3; CDR3 DNA: TGCGCCAGCAGCAAAGAGTCGGTGAACTCTGGAAACACCATATATTTT; CDR3 protein: CASSKESVNSGNTIYF
D gene: .; V gene: TRBV19; clone size: .; J gene: TRBJ2-1; CDR3 DNA: TGTGCCAGTAGTCGGGTTGGTGAGGTTGGGGCGGGACCCTACAATGAGCAGTTCTTC; CDR3 protein: CASSRVGEVGAGPYNEQFF
D gene: TRBD1; V gene: TRBV5-1; clone size: .; J gene: TRBJ2-7; CDR3 DNA: TGCGCCAGCAGCTTGGGACAGGGATCCTACGAGCAGTACTTC; CDR3 protein: CASSLGQGSYEQYF
D gene: TRBD1; V gene: TRBV10-2; clone size: .; J gene: TRBJ1-2; CDR3 DNA: TGCGCCAGCACTGCGACAGGGAATGGCTACACCTTC; CDR3 protein: CASTATGNGYTF
D gene: .; V gene: TRBV7-3; clone size: .; J gene: TRBJ2-1; CDR3 DNA: TGTGCCAGCAGCCCGAGCTCCTACAATGAGCAGTTCTTC; CDR3 protein: CASSPSSYNEQFF
D gene: .; V gene: TRBV15; clone size: .; J gene: TRBJ2-3; CDR3 DNA: TGTGCCACCAGCAGAGACGGCGGGGCGGGGACAGATACGCAGTATTTT; CDR3 protein: CATSRDGGAGTDTQYF
D gene: .; V gene: TRBV30; clone size: .; J gene: TRBJ2-3; CDR3 DNA: TGTGCCTGGAGTCGAATTAACAGGGTCACAGATACGCAGTATTTT; CDR3 protein: CAWSRINRVTDTQYF
D gene: TRBD1; V gene: TRBV5-1; clone size: .; J gene: TRBJ1-2; CDR3 DNA: TGCGCCAGCAGCACCGGGACAGAGTATGGCTACACCTTC; CDR3 protein: CASSTGTEYGYTF
D gene: TRBD2; V gene: TRBV19; clone size: .; J gene: TRBJ2-1; CDR3 DNA: TGTGCCAGTAGTATAGATCTAGGGAGGGGCAATGAGCAGTTCTTC; CDR3 protein: CASSIDLGRGNEQFF
D gene: TRBD2; V gene: TRBV7-3; clone size: .; J gene: TRBJ2-1; CDR3 DNA: TGTGCCAGCAGCTTAACTAGCGGGGGCCACAATGAGCAGTTCTTC; CDR3 protein: CASSLTSGGHNEQFF
D gene: .; V gene: TRBV7-8; clone size: once; J gene: TRBJ2-5; CDR3 DNA: TGTGCCAGCAGCTTAGAAAACTACTTGTACCAAGAGACCCAGTACTTC; CDR3 protein: CASSLENYLYQETQYF
D gene: TRBD1; V gene: TRBV30; clone size: .; J gene: TRBJ1-5; CDR3 DNA: TGTGCCTGGAGTGCTCCGGGACAGAGGATCAATCAGCCCCAGCATTTT; CDR3 protein: CAWSAPGQRINQPQHF
D gene: TRBD2; V gene: TRBV6-4; clone size: once; J gene: TRBJ2-3; CDR3 DNA: TGTGCCAGCAGTGACGGGACTAGCGGGAGCACAGATACGCAGTATTTT; CDR3 protein: CASSDGTSGSTDTQYF
D gene: .; V gene: TRBV6-2/TRBV6-3; clone size: .; J gene: TRBJ1-1; CDR3 DNA: TGTGCCAGCAGTTACGGCGCAGGGTTCACTGAAGCTTTCTTT; CDR3 protein: CASSYGAGFTEAFF
D gene: .; V gene: TRBV12-3/TRBV12-4; clone size: .; J gene: TRBJ2-2; CDR3 DNA: TGTGCCAGCAGAGCGACCGAACCCGGGGAGCTGTTTTTT; CDR3 protein: CASRATEPGELFF
D gene: .; V gene: TRBV5-5; clone size: .; J gene: TRBJ2-2; CDR3 DNA: TGTGCCAGCAGCTTTCCCCAGGGGGAGCTGTTTTTT; CDR3 protein: CASSFPQGELFF
D gene: TRBD1; V gene: TRBV7-2; clone size: .; J gene: TRBJ1-2; CDR3 DNA: TGTGCCAGCAGCCCAAGTCAGGGGGCGCGGGGGGGCTACACCTTC; CDR3 protein: CASSPSQGARGGYTF
D gene: TRBD1; V gene: TRBV18; clone size: .; J gene: TRBJ1-1; CDR3 DNA: TGTGCCAGCTCACCCCCCGTCAGGGGGCGGTTGAACACTGAAGCTTTCTTT; CDR3 protein: CASSPPVRGRLNTEAFF
D gene: TRBD1; V gene: TRBV11-2; clone size: .; J gene: TRBJ1-1; CDR3 DNA: TGTGCCAGCAGCCCCCCCCAGGGGGGCTGGTTCGCTGAAGCTTTCTTT; CDR3 protein: CASSPPQGGWFAEAFF
D gene: TRBD1; V gene: TRBV4-1; clone size: .; J gene: TRBJ1-5; CDR3 DNA: TGCGCCAGCAGCTCTGACAGGGATAGCAATCAGCCCCAGCATTTT; CDR3 protein: CASSSDRDSNQPQHF
D gene: TRBD2; V gene: TRBV4-1; clone size: .; J gene: TRBJ2-5; CDR3 DNA: TGCGCCAGCAGCCAAGCCGGAACTAGCGGGAGTGGCGAGACCCAGTACTTC; CDR3 protein: CASSQAGTSGSGETQYF
D gene: .; V gene: TRBV5-4; clone size: once; J gene: TRBJ2-1; CDR3 DNA: TGTGCCAGCAGCTTGGGACTAGTGGACTATGAGCAGTTCTTC; CDR3 protein: CASSLGLVDYEQFF
D gene: TRBD2; V gene: TRBV11-2; clone size: .; J gene: TRBJ2-2; CDR3 DNA: TGTGCCAGCAGCCTAGGGACTAGCAAGACCGGGGAGCTGTTTTTT; CDR3 protein: CASSLGTSKTGELFF
D gene: .; V gene: TRBV3-1/TRBV3-2; clone size: .; J gene: TRBJ1-2; CDR3 DNA: TGTGCCAGCAGCGGGGCCGGAATCTATGGCTACACCTTC; CDR3 protein: CASSGAGIYGYTF
D gene: TRBD2; V gene: TRBV9; clone size: .; J gene: TRBJ2-3; CDR3 DNA: TGTGCCAGCAGCGAGGGACTAGCGAACACAGATACGCAGTATTTT; CDR3 protein: CASSEGLANTDTQYF
D gene: TRBD2; V gene: TRBV6-5; clone size: .; J gene: TRBJ2-2; CDR3 DNA: TGTGCCAGCAGTTACCAACTAGCGGGGAACACCGGGGAGCTGTTTTTT; CDR3 protein: CASSYQLAGNTGELFF
D gene: TRBD1; V gene: TRBV15; clone size: once; J gene: TRBJ1-2; CDR3 DNA: TGTGCCACCAGCGGGACCAGGGGGAGCGGCTACACCTTC; CDR3 protein: CATSGTRGSGYTF
D gene: .; V gene: TRBV3-1/TRBV3-2; clone size: .; J gene: TRBJ1-1; CDR3 DNA: TGTGCCACCCGTTGGGGCGCTGAAGCTTTCTTT; CDR3 protein: CATRWGAEAFF
D gene: .; V gene: TRBV2; clone size: .; J gene: TRBJ1-1; CDR3 DNA: TGTGCCAGCAGTGAAGTCAGGCCCGGCGAGGCTTTCTTT; CDR3 protein: CASSEVRPGEAFF
D gene: .; V gene: TRBV6-5; clone size: .; J gene: TRBJ1-1; CDR3 DNA: TGTGCCAGCAGTTACGGCCGCGGGGCCCGAGGCACTGAAGCTTTCTTT; CDR3 protein: CASSYGRGARGTEAFF